The 21 T cell receptor beta chains below all came from one sample that was sequenced in a study of blood T cell repertoires in COVID-19. TCRdb's table, derived via immunoSEQ multiplex PCR, lists solely in-frame clones and lacks some. Of roughly 70,000 clones in the sample, around 90% are singletons; the top ten hold more than 6.5%. The specimen was peripheral blood. All receptors derive from a woman of 80 years or more with active COVID-19.

The chain couples TRBV6-6 to TRBJ2-7; D unresolved. Germline V gene data show CDR1 as MNHNY and CDR2 as SVGAGI (reference sequence). There are 14 residues in the CDR3. V gave up 0 bases and J gave up 5 bases, with 11 bases separating them. The CDR3 loop is CASSYSKHVDEQYF. The CDR3 DNA sequence: TGTGCCAGCAGTTACTCGAAACACGTTGACGAGCAGTACTTC.

The chain has TRBV6-6 and TRBJ2-1; 14 bases are shared with TRBD2. The germline gives CDR1 MNHNY, CDR2 SVGAGI (reference sequence). CDR3 length: 15 residues. V lost 6 bases to trimming and J lost 7 bases; unmatched junction nucleotides: 5. The CDR3 reads CASRGTSGRKNEQFF. CDR3 DNA sequence: TGTGCCAGCAGAGGGACTAGCGGGAGAAAAAATGAGCAGTTCTTC.

The chain has TRBV28 and TRBJ1-1; 9 bases are shared with TRBD1. CDR1 and CDR2 from the germline V gene are MDHEN and SYDVKM. There are 15 residues in the CDR3. J was trimmed by 4 bases and V by 5 bases; bases with no gene match: 8. In DNA, the CDR3 is TGTGCCAGCAGTGGCCGGGACAGGGAGAGCACTGAAGCTTTCTTT. This sequence encodes CASSGRDRESTEAFF.

The chain carries TRBV27 and TRBJ1-2; D may be TRBD1 (5 bases). In germline, CDR1 is MNHEY, CDR2 SMNVEV (reference sequence). The CDR3 is 14 residues long. Trimming cost V 0 bases and J 7 bases, with 12 bases left between them. The CDR3 DNA sequence: TGTGCCAGCAGTTTATCAGGGGTGGTAGGTGGCTACACCTTC. As protein: CASSLSGVVGGYTF.

The chain joins TRBV3-1 (or the pseudogene TRBV3-2) to TRBJ1-4; no reliable D call. CDR3 size: 13 residues. CDR1 and CDR2 from the germline V gene are LGHDT and YNNKEL (reference sequence). With 0 bases removed from V and 8 bases from J, the gap between germline ends came to 7 bases. This chain's CDR3 is CASSQDRKEKLFF. Written as DNA, the CDR3 is TGTGCCAGCAGCCAAGATAGAAAGGAAAAACTGTTTTTT.

This chain joins TRBV6-5 and TRBJ2-3; D possibly corresponds to TRBD2 (6 bases). The CDR3 is made up of 13 amino acids. The germline V gene has CDR1 MNHEY and CDR2 SVGAGI. Trimming removed 8 bases from V and 7 bases from J, with 16 bases in between. Written as DNA, the CDR3 is TGTGCCAGCCAACGGGGGAGAACCAATACGCAGTATTTT. Amino acids: CASQRGRTNTQYF.

This clone came up once. V is TRBV19 and J is TRBJ1-5; no clear D gene. Germline V CDR1 and CDR2: LNHDA, SQIVND (reference sequence). With 5 bases removed from V and 4 bases from J, the gap between germline ends came to 12 bases. This CDR3 region has 14 residues. The CDR3 sequence: CASSVGQINQPQHF. The CDR3 DNA reads as TGTGCCAGTAGTGTAGGGCAGATTAATCAGCCCCAGCATTTT.

The chain employs TRBV7-8 and TRBJ1-1; no definite D call. Trimming cost V 1 base and J 7 bases, with 10 bases left between them. In germline, CDR1 is SGHVS, CDR2 FQNEAQ. The CDR3 totals 13 residues. The CDR3 sequence is CASSLGFTYEAFF. As DNA, the CDR3 is TGTGCCAGCAGCTTAGGCTTCACCTATGAAGCTTTCTTT.

V and J are TRBV10-2 and TRBJ2-3; TRBD2 matches 8 bases. The germline CDR1 and CDR2 sequences are WSHSY and SAAADI. The CDR3 is 17 amino acids. V was pared by 2 bases and J by 3 bases, with 10 bases of the junction left unmatched. CDR3 residues: CASSEPPPGGPTDTQYF. CDR3 DNA sequence: TGCGCCAGCAGTGAGCCTCCTCCGGGAGGGCCAACAGATACGCAGTATTTT.

The rearrangement links TRBV28 to TRBJ2-4, with TRBD2 identical over 14 bases. CDR3 length equals 18 residues. Germline V lookup: CDR1 MDHEN, CDR2 SYDVKM. Losses at the gene ends were 6 bases for V and 8 bases for J; bases not matched to a gene: 15. CDR3 coding DNA: TGTGCCAGCAGGGAGGGACTAGGGACTAGCGGGAGCGGAGACATTCAGTACTTC. Amino acids: CASREGLGTSGSGDIQYF. Filled out from reference TRBV28 and TRBJ2-4, the complete variable domain reads DVKVTQSSRYLVKRTGEKVFLECVQDMDHENMFWYRQDPGLGLRLIYFSYDVKMKEKGDIPEGYSVSREKKERFSLILESASTNQTSMYLCASREGLGTSGSGDIQYFGAGTRLSVL.

V gene TRBV4-1 combines with J gene TRBJ2-1; 12 bases match TRBD2. The V gene end was trimmed by 0 bases and the J gene end by 7 bases; junction bases not matched to a gene: 10. Germline V gene sequence: CDR1 MGHRA, CDR2 YSYEKL. CDR3 size: 18 residues. The CDR3 DNA follows: TGCGCCAGCAGCCAAGATGGGCTAGCGGGAGGGCCAGCGAATGAGCAGTTCTTC. Amino acid sequence: CASSQDGLAGGPANEQFF.

V is TRBV28 and J is TRBJ2-3; maybe TRBD1 (5 bases). Trimming removed 2 bases from V and 0 bases from J, with 9 bases in between. Germline CDR1 and CDR2: MDHEN and SYDVKM. CDR3 length equals 15 residues. In DNA, the CDR3 is TGTGCCAGCAGTTTACAGGGCACTAGCACAGATACGCAGTATTTT. This sequence encodes CASSLQGTSTDTQYF.

The V call is TRBV14, the J call TRBJ1-3, with D hard to call. V shed 1 base and J shed 4 bases, with 14 bases lying between them. The germline gives CDR1 SGHDN, CDR2 FVKESK. This CDR3 contains 16 residues. CDR3 residues: CASSQVQPITGNTIYF. The CDR3 DNA follows: TGTGCCAGCAGCCAAGTACAGCCGATAACGGGAAACACCATATATTTT.

The chain combines TRBV28 with TRBJ2-3; TRBD2 matches 9 bases. This CDR3 is built from 16 residues. CDR1 is MDHEN and CDR2 is SYDVKM in the germline V gene. With 5 bases clipped from V and 0 bases from J, the junction kept 6 bases outside the gene matches. CDR3 sequence reads: CASSESTSGSTDTQYF. The CDR3 DNA reads TGTGCCAGCAGTGAATCCACTAGCGGGAGCACAGATACGCAGTATTTT. The full variable domain, its missing parts supplied by reference TRBV28 and TRBJ2-3, is DVKVTQSSRYLVKRTGEKVFLECVQDMDHENMFWYRQDPGLGLRLIYFSYDVKMKEKGDIPEGYSVSREKKERFSLILESASTNQTSMYLCASSESTSGSTDTQYFGPGTRLTVL.

This sequence joins TRBV9 and TRBJ2-2; a weak D match, TRBD2 (5 bases). Germline V gene lookup returns CDR1 SGDLS and CDR2 YYNGEE. This CDR3 region has 17 residues. The ends were cut back, 4 bases at V and 5 bases at J, with 21 bases in the middle. The CDR3 bases are TGTGCCAGCAGCATCCTCGGCGGCAGCCGGAGGACCGGGGAGCTGTTTTTT. Encoded protein: CASSILGGSRRTGELFF.

This chain uses TRBV4-1 with TRBJ2-7; 9 positions match TRBD2. Germline CDR1 and CDR2: MGHRA and YSYEKL. Trimming at V came to 1 base and at J to 1 base, leaving 5 bases not matched to a gene. CDR3 length: 16 amino acids. CDR3 bases: TGCGCCAGCAGCCAAGTTCGGCTAGCGGGATCCTACGAGCAGTACTTC. This gives the protein CASSQVRLAGSYEQYF.

This chain links TRBV28 with TRBJ2-5, with D uncertain. The CDR3 loop spans 13 amino acids. Trimming took 2 bases from V and 1 from J, leaving 5 bases between them. Per germline, CDR1 MDHEN and CDR2 SYDVKM. The CDR3 region is CASSLAVQETQYF. In DNA form, the CDR3 reads TGTGCCAGCAGTTTAGCGGTCCAAGAGACCCAGTACTTC.

V gene TRBV5-1 combines with J gene TRBJ2-3; 7 positions match TRBD2. Germline V lookup: CDR1 SGHRS, CDR2 YFSETQ. V lost 0 bases to trimming and J lost 2 bases; unmatched junction nucleotides: 3. The CDR3 spans 15 residues. CDR3 residues: CASSLGGRVTDTQYF. In nucleotides, the CDR3 is TGCGCCAGCAGCTTGGGCGGGAGAGTCACAGATACGCAGTATTTT.

Here the CDR3 DNA reads TGTGCCAGCAGTGAAGCGGACAGGGGCGAGCAGTACTTC. As protein: CASSEADRGEQYF. This rearrangement joins TRBV6-1 to TRBJ2-7; 9 positions match TRBD1. CDR3 length equals 13 residues. Germline V CDR1 and CDR2: MNHNS, SASEGT. V was pared by 0 bases and J by 6 bases, with 0 bases of the junction left unmatched.

The chain couples TRBV5-1 to TRBJ2-2; 7 bases line up with TRBD1. The germline CDR1 and CDR2 sequences are SGHRS and YFSETQ. With V trimmed by 0 bases and J by 4 bases, 0 bases remained unmatched. CDR3 length: 14 residues. The CDR3 region is CASSLGQGTGELFF. The CDR3 nucleotides are TGCGCCAGCAGCTTGGGACAGGGCACCGGGGAGCTGTTTTTT.

This rearrangement joins TRBV4-1 to TRBJ1-3, with D tentatively TRBD1 (5 bases). Trimming left V 1 base short and J 7 bases short, with 11 bases between. Germline CDR1 is MGHRA and CDR2 is YSYEKL. The CDR3 runs 14 residues. In DNA form, the CDR3 reads TGCGCCAGCAGCCAAGGGGACTTGGCGAACACCATATATTTT. As protein: CASSQGDLANTIYF.